These T cell receptor beta chains were read from a single sample in a study of cytomegalovirus exposure and HLA in healthy donors. Clones were sequenced by immunoSEQ multiplex PCR, and TCRdb holds only the in-frame ones, with some missing. The data show approximately 180,000 clones, about nine tenths seen once. The sample consisted of PBMCs. All receptors derive from a man in his late teens or twenties in good health and CMV-seropositive. Each CDR3 is given with its conserved first and last residue.

V | CDR3
TRBV15 | CATSGHEDEQYF
TRBV30 | CAWRTQGSNQPQHF
TRBV5-8 | CASSLFGEGNQPQHF
TRBV2 | CASTEGASGYTF
TRBV25-1 | CASSDLTSGRGGELFF
TRBV19 | CASSIEERAPYNEQFF
TRBV9 | CASSAGQTSLYYTF
TRBV13 | CASRPDGVAFSTDTQYF
TRBV4-1 | CASSHLDMASEQYF
TRBV2 | CASRTGGYEQYF
TRBV6-6 | CATDQPQHF
TRBV2 | CASSPWETRFPQPQHF
TRBV5-1 | CASSSNSATNEKLFF
TRBV7-9 | CASSSFNSPLHF
TRBV29-1 | CSVEGRRGRIF
TRBV7-9 | CASSLTLQADTQYF
TRBV6-6 | CASSPYNEQFF
TRBV27 | CASSLSPREAQHF
TRBV5-1 | CASSLTGLNTEAFF
TRBV9 | CASSPGTSNWDTQYF
TRBV6-5 | CASSYSAGIYEQYF
TRBV4-1 | CASSSVGLQGGGGSGQYF
TRBV7-8 | CASSFTSGRIYEQYF
TRBV10-3 | CAIRVGLAYEQYF
TRBV27 | CASSLRASRGTGRSSYNEQFF
TRBV28 | CATGGRPYYEQYF
TRBV19 | CASSIRQGFTDTQYF
TRBV6-5 | CASSVERNEQYF
TRBV4-2 | CASSRGQGGTGELFF
TRBV4-3 | CASSQDRDRAMNTGELFF
TRBV7-6 | CASRDVVPSGFSGELFF
TRBV6-5 | CASSYSIGGALGYTF
TRBV19 | CASTKTGSGPNEKLFF
TRBV9 | CASSVARDSVVNSPLHF
TRBV4-3 | CASSQGPSMGEQFF
TRBV11-2 | CASSRTGAKFLSYEQYF
TRBV13 | CASERASSSGNTIYF
TRBV4-3 | CASSPSLAGAYEQYF
TRBV7-2 | CASSSQFLAVSEDGYTF
TRBV15 | CATSAGAASNQPQHF
TRBV5-4 | CASSGGTPNEKLFF
TRBV27 | CASSLTYSNTEAFF